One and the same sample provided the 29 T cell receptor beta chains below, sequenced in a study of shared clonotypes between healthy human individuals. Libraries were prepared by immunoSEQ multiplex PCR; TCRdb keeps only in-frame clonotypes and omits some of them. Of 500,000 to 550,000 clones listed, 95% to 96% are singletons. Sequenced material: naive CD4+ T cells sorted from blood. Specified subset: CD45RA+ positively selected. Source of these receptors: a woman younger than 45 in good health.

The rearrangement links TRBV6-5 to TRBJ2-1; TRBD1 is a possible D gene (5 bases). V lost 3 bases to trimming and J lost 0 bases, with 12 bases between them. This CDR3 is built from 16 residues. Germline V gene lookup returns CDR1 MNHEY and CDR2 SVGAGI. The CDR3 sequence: CASSYYRTNSYNEQFF. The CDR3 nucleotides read TGTGCCAGCAGTTATTACAGGACCAACTCCTACAATGAGCAGTTCTTC.

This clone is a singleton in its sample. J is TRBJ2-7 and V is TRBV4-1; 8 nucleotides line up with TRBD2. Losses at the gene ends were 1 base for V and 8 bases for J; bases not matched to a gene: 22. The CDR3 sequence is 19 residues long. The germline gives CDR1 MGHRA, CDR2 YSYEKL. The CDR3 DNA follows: TGCGCCAGCAGCCAAGTCGTAGCGGGGATACCCCTATACTCTACCAAGCAGTACTTC. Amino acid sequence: CASSQVVAGIPLYSTKQYF.

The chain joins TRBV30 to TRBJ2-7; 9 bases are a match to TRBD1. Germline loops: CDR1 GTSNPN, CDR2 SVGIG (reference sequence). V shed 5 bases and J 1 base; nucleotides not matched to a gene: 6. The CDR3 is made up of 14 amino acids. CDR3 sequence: CAWAPTGGSYEQYF. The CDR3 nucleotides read TGTGCCTGGGCCCCGACAGGGGGGTCCTACGAGCAGTACTTC. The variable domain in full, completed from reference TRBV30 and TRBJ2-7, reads SQTIHQWPATLVQPVGSPLSLECTVEGTSNPNLYWYRQAAGRGLQLLFYSVGIGQISSEVPQNLSASRPQDRQFILSSKKLLLSDSGFYLCAWAPTGGSYEQYFGPGTRLTVT.

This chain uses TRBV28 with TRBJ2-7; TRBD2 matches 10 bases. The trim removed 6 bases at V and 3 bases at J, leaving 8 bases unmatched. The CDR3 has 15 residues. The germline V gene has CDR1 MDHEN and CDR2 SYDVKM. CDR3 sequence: CASRRALAGDYEQYF. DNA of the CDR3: TGTGCCAGCAGGAGAGCTCTAGCGGGAGACTACGAGCAGTACTTC.

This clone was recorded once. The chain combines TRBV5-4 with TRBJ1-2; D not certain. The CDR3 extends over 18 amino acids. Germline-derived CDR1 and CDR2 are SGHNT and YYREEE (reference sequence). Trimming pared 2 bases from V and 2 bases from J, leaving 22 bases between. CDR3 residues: CASSFGLGRPSGNYGYTF. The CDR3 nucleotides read TGTGCCAGCAGCTTTGGGCTTGGACGCCCAAGTGGGAACTATGGCTACACCTTC.

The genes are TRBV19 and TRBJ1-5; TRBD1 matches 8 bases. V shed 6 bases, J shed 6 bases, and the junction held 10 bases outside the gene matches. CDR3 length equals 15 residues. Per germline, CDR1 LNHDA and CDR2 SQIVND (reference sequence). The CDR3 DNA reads TGTGCCAGTAGCTCGTCGCAGGGGGCATTTCAGCCCCAGCATTTT. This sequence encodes CASSSSQGAFQPQHF.

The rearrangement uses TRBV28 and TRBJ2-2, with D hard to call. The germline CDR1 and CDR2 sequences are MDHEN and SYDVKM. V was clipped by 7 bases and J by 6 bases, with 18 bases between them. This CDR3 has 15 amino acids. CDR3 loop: CASTLDPRPPGELFF. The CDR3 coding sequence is TGTGCCAGCACTCTGGACCCTCGACCCCCCGGGGAGCTGTTTTTT.

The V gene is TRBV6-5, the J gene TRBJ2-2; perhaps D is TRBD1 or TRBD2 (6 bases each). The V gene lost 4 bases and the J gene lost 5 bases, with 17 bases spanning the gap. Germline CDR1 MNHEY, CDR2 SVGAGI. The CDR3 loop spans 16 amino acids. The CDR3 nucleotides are TGTGCCAGCAGTTCCCTAGGGGGAGGTGTTACCGGGGAGCTGTTTTTT. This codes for CASSSLGGGVTGELFF.

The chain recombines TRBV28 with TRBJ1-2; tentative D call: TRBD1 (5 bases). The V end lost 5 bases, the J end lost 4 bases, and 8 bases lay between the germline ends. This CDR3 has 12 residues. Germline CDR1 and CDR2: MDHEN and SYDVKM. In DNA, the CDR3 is TGTGCCAGCAGTGCCGACAGCTATGGCTACACCTTC. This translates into CASSADSYGYTF.

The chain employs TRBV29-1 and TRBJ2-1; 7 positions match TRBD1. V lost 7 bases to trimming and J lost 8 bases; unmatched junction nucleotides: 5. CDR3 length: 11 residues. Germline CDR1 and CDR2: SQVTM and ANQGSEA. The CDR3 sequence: CSAHRGDEQFF. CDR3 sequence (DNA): TGCAGCGCTCACAGGGGTGATGAGCAGTTCTTC.

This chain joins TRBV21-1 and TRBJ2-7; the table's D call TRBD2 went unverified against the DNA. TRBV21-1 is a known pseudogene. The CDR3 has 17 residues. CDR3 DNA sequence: TGTGCCAGCAGCAATGGAGGGGACTACCTGATCGAGACCGAGCAGTACTTC. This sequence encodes CASSNGGDYLIETEQYF.

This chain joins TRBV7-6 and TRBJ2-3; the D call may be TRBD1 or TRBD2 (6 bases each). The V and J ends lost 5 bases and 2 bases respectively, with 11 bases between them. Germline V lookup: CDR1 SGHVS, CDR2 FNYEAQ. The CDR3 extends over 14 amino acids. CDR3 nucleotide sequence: TGTGCCAGCAGCCACAGGGAGGACACAGATACGCAGTATTTT. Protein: CASSHREDTDTQYF.

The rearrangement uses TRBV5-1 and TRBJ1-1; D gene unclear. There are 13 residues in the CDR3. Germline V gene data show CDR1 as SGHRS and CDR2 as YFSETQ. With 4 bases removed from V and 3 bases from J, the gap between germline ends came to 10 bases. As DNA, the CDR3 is TGCGCCAGCAGCCACGACCTCGACACTGAAGCTTTCTTT. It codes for CASSHDLDTEAFF.

The chain's CDR3 is CASSGTSGDNEQFF. The CDR3 DNA reads as TGTGCCAGCAGTGGGACTAGCGGCGACAATGAGCAGTTCTTC. The rearrangement links TRBV2 to TRBJ2-1; 10 nucleotides agree with TRBD2. Germline V gene sequence: CDR1 SNHLY, CDR2 FYNNEI. The J segment lost 5 bases and the V segment lost 4 bases, leaving 2 bases of the junction unmatched. CDR3 length: 14 amino acids.

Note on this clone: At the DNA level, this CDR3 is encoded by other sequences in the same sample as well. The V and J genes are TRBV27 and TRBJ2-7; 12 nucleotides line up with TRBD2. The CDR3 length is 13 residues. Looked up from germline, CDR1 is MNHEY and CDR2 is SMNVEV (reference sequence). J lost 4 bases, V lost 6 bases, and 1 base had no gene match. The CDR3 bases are TGTGCCAGCAGGACTAGCGGGAGTTACGAGCAGTACTTC. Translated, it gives CASRTSGSYEQYF.

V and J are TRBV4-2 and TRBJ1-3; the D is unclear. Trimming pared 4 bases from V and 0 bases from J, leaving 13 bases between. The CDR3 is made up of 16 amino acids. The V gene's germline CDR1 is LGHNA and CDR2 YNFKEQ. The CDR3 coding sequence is TGTGCCAGCAGCCGGGAGGCCCTGAGCTCTGGAAACACCATATATTTT. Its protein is CASSREALSSGNTIYF.

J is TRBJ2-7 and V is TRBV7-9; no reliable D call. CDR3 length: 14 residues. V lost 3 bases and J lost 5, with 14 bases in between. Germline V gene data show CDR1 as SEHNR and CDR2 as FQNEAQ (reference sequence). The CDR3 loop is CASSLSSPPHEQYF. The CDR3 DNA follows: TGTGCCAGCAGCTTGTCAAGCCCCCCCCACGAGCAGTACTTC.

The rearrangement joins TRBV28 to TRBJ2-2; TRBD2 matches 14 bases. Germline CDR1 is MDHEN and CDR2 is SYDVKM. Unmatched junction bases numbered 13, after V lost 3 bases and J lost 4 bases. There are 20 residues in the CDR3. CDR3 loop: CASSFRGLAGERGSTGELFF. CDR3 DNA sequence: TGTGCCAGCAGTTTCCGGGGACTAGCGGGAGAAAGAGGGAGCACCGGGGAGCTGTTTTTT.

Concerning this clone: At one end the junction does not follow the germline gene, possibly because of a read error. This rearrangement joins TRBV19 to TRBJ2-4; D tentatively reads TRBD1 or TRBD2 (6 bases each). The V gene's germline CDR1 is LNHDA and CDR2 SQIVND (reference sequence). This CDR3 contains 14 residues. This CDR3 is CASSIFTGRGERFF. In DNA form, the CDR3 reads TGTGCCAGTAGTATATTTACAGGGCGGGGAGAAAGGTTCTTC.

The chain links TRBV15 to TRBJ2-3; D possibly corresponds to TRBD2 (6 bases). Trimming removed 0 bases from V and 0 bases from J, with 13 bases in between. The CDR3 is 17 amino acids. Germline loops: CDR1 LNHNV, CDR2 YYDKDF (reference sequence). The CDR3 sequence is CATSRDRLGGSTDTQYF. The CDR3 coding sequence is TGTGCCACCAGCAGAGATCGCTTGGGGGGTAGCACAGATACGCAGTATTTT.

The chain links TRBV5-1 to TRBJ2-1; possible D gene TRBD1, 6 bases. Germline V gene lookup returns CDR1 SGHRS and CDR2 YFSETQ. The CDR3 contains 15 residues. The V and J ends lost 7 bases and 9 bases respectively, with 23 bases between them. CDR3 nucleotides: TGCGCCAGCGCCCTGGGGGCTAGATCCCTCAGTGAGCAGTTCTTC. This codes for CASALGARSLSEQFF.

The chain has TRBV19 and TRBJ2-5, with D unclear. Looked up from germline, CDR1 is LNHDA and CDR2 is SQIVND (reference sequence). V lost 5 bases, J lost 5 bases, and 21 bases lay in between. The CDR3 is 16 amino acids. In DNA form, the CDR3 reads TGTGCCAGTAGTCCGAAAGTGGTGGGCCCTTGGGAGACCCAGTACTTC. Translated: CASSPKVVGPWETQYF.

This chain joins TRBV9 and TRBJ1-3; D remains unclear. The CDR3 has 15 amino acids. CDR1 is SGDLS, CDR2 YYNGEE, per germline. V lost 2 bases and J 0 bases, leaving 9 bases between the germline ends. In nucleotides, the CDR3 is TGTGCCAGCAGCGTGGGGAAAAACTCTGGAAACACCATATATTTT. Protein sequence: CASSVGKNSGNTIYF.

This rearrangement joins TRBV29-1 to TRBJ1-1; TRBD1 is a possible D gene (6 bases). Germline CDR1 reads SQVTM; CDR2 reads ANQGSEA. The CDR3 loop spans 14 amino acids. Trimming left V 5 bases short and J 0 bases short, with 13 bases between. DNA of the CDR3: TGCAGCGTTCGCGGCAGGGGCATGAACACTGAAGCTTTCTTT. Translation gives CSVRGRGMNTEAFF.

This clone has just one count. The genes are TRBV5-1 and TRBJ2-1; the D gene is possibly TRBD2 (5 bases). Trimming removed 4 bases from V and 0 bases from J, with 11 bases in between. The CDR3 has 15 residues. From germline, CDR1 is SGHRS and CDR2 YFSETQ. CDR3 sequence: CASSLASPSYNEQFF. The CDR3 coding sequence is TGCGCCAGCAGCCTTGCTAGCCCCTCCTACAATGAGCAGTTCTTC.

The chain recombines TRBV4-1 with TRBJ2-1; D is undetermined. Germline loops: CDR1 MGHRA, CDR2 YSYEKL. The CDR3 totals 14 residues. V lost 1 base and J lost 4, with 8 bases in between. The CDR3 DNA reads TGCGCCAGCAGCCAAGCGGCTAGATACAATGAGCAGTTCTTC. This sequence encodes CASSQAARYNEQFF.

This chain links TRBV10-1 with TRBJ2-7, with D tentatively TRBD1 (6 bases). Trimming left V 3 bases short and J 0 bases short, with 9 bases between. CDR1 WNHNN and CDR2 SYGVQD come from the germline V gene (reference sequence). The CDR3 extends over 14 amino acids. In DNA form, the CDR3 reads TGCGCCAGCAGTGAAGGGGGAAGCTCCTACGAGCAGTACTTC. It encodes CASSEGGSSYEQYF.

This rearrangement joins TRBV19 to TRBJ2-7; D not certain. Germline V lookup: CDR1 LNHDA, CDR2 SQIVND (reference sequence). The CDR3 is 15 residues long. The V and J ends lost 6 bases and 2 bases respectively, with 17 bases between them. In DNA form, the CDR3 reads TGTGCCAGTAGCTGGACCCTTGGCAGAGCCTACGAGCAGTACTTC. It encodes CASSWTLGRAYEQYF. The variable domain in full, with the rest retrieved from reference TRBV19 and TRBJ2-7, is DGGITQSPKYLFRKEGQNVTLSCEQNLNHDAMYWYRQDPGQGLRLIYYSQIVNDFQKGDIAEGYSVSREKKESFPLTVTSAQKNPTAFYLCASSWTLGRAYEQYFGPGTRLTVT.

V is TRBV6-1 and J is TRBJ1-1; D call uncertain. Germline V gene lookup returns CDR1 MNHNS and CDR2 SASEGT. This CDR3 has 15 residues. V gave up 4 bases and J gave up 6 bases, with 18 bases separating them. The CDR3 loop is CASSVVGLDLAEAFF. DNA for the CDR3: TGTGCCAGCAGTGTGGTAGGGCTAGATCTCGCTGAAGCTTTCTTT.